This is a list of T cell receptor beta chains from one sample in a study of T-cell memory formation after mild COVID-19. TCRdb passed the 5' RACE reads through MiXCR, listing each CDR3 protein once. The sample contains under 650,000 distinct CDR3 sequences, approximately 18% of which appear only once. Source material: PBMCs or a T cell subset sorted from them (not recorded which). The receptors come from an adult woman who had mild COVID-19 (a few samples of this study predate the infection). Cell type and time point are not known. Each CDR3 is given with its conserved first and last residue. The D gene is left open where the match is weak. The size field is filled for only some rows; it gives once, few, many or a size class.

TRBD2	TRBV6-5	TRBJ2-7	.	TGTGCCAGCAGTCCCAAGTATAGCGGGTTGGACGAGCAGTACTTC	CASSPKYSGLDEQYF
.	TRBV7-9	TRBJ1-1	few	TGTGCCAGCAGCTTAGACAGTTTCACTGAAGCTTTCTTT	CASSLDSFTEAFF
.	TRBV18	TRBJ2-1	many	TGTGCCAGCTCACCACCCCTACTAGCATTTGAGCAGTTCTTC	CASSPPLLAFEQFF
.	TRBV5-1	TRBJ1-2	few	TGCGCCAGCAGCTTGGCCAGGGAGAACTATGGCTACACCTTC	CASSLARENYGYTF
.	TRBV19	TRBJ1-5	.	TGTGCCAGTAGGTCTCGTAATTTCCCTCAGCCCCAGCATTTT	CASRSRNFPQPQHF
TRBD2	TRBV4-3	TRBJ2-7	.	TGCGCCAGCAGCCCGGGACTAGCGGGAGTTAACGAGCAGTACTTC	CASSPGLAGVNEQYF
.	TRBV4-1	TRBJ1-6	.	TGCGCCAGCAGCCAGGGGGTTTGGGAATCACCCCTCCACTTT	CASSQGVWESPLHF
.	TRBV7-2	TRBJ2-6	.	TGTGCCAGTCAAAGTCAGACGGCGGCCAACGTCCTGACTTTC	CASQSQTAANVLTF
TRBD2	TRBV2	TRBJ2-7	few	TGTGCCAGCAGGACGGCGGGGGGGCGTTACGAGCAGTACTTC	CASRTAGGRYEQYF
TRBD1	TRBV9	TRBJ1-5	few	TGTGCCAGCACCCCGGGACAGGGCAGCAATCAGCCCCAGCATTTT	CASTPGQGSNQPQHF
.	TRBV18	TRBJ1-3	.	TGTGCCAGCTCACCAGGAATCTCTGGAAACACCATATATTTT	CASSPGISGNTIYF
TRBD1	TRBV27	TRBJ2-7	few	TGTGCCAGCAGTTTTGGAAGGACAGGGGGTGCTGGCGAGCAGTACTTC	CASSFGRTGGAGEQYF
TRBD1	TRBV2	TRBJ1-5	.	TGTGCCAGCAGGAGGGGGCAGTTACAGCCCCAGCATTTT	CASRRGQLQPQHF
.	TRBV5-1	TRBJ1-2	few	TGCGCCAGCAGCCTCGGGCAGGTGGAAGGCTACACCTTC	CASSLGQVEGYTF
TRBD1	TRBV29-1	TRBJ2-1	.	TGCAGCGGGAATGGTTTGGGACAGGGGAATTTGAATGAGCAGTTCTTC	CSGNGLGQGNLNEQFF
.	TRBV12-3/TRBV12-4	TRBJ2-7	once	TGTGCCAGCAGTTTTTCTAGACACTACGAGCAGTACTTC	CASSFSRHYEQYF
.	TRBV19	TRBJ1-2	few	TGTGCCAGTAGTTTACCAGGGGAAGCTAACTATGGCTACACCTTC	CASSLPGEANYGYTF
TRBD1	TRBV29-1	TRBJ2-3	many	TGCAGCGTACGGGGACAGCTAGAGAGCACAGATACGCAGTATTTT	CSVRGQLESTDTQYF
TRBD1	TRBV18	TRBJ2-7	.	TGTGCCAGCTCACCAAAGACAGGGATGTACGAGCAGTACTTC	CASSPKTGMYEQYF
TRBD1	TRBV10-3	TRBJ1-6	few	TGTGCCATCAGTGGTACCGGGGACAGTCCCCTCCACTTT	CAISGTGDSPLHF
TRBD2	TRBV5-4	TRBJ2-7	few	TGTGCCAGCAGCTTCTTAGCGGGAGTTTCCTACGAGCAGTACTTC	CASSFLAGVSYEQYF
.	TRBV29-1	TRBJ1-5	.	TGCAGCGTTGCCGCGGATAGCAATCAGCCCCAGCATTTT	CSVAADSNQPQHF
TRBD2	TRBV29-1	TRBJ2-2	few	TGCAGCGTTGAAGTTAGCGGGAGGGCTCTAAACGGGGAGCTGTTTTTT	CSVEVSGRALNGELFF
.	TRBV6-5	TRBJ2-6	.	TGTGCCAGCAGTTATCTCGGGCTGACCAACATCCTGACTTTC	CASSYLGLTNILTF
.	TRBV6-5	TRBJ1-1	few	TGTGCCAGCAGCCGCGGACAGTCGAACACTGAAGCTTTCTTT	CASSRGQSNTEAFF
.	TRBV5-1	TRBJ1-4	.	TGCGCCAGCAGCTTGCGGGGGGCAGGAGAAAAACTGTTTTTT	CASSLRGAGEKLFF
.	TRBV5-4	TRBJ2-1	.	TGTGCCAGCAGCTTGACAGCCATAGACTACAATGAGCAGTTCTTC	CASSLTAIDYNEQFF
TRBD2	TRBV12-3/TRBV12-4	TRBJ2-7	.	TGTGCCAGCAGACTAGCGGGACGCTCCTACGAGCAGTACTTC	CASRLAGRSYEQYF
TRBD2	TRBV7-9	TRBJ2-3	few	TGTGCCAGCAGCCCTGGGACTAGCGGTGCAGATACGCAGTATTTT	CASSPGTSGADTQYF
TRBD1	TRBV6-5	TRBJ1-2	.	TGTGCCAGCAGTTATATCTCAGGAGGACAGGGCTATGGCTACACCTTC	CASSYISGGQGYGYTF
.	TRBV12-3/TRBV12-4	TRBJ2-7	few	TGTGCCAGCAATATACAGGGTTCCCCCTACGAGCAGTACTTC	CASNIQGSPYEQYF
.	TRBV30	TRBJ2-1	few	TGTGCCTGGAGTTCGTATGCTTATGAGCAGTTCTTC	CAWSSYAYEQFF
.	TRBV29-1	TRBJ1-3	many	TGCAGCGGACTCGACCCGGGGGGAAACACCATATATTTT	CSGLDPGGNTIYF
.	TRBV28	TRBJ1-1	.	TGTGCCAGCAGCTCGACAGTTGAAGCTTTCTTT	CASSSTVEAFF
.	TRBV7-9	TRBJ2-3	few	TGTGCCAGCAGCCAGCTAGACCCCGTGCCAGATACGCAGTATTTT	CASSQLDPVPDTQYF
.	TRBV27	TRBJ2-5	few	TGTGCCACCCGGAGATGGATTTGGGAGACCCAGTACTTC	CATRRWIWETQYF
TRBD1	TRBV7-2	TRBJ2-7	.	TGTGCCAGCAGCTTAGACCCCCCCGGGACAGCCTACGAGCAGTACTTC	CASSLDPPGTAYEQYF
.	TRBV6-2/TRBV6-3	TRBJ2-2	.	TGTGCCAGCAGTTCACAACATGCCCGAGGGTACACCGGGGAGCTGTTTTTT	CASSSQHARGYTGELFF
TRBD2	TRBV5-6	TRBJ2-5	few	TGTGCCAGCAGCCCCGCAGGACTAGGCCAAGAGACCCAGTACTTC	CASSPAGLGQETQYF
.	TRBV5-4	TRBJ2-5	.	TGTGCCAGCAGCTCTCAGGGGGGCCAAGAGACCCAGTACTTC	CASSSQGGQETQYF
.	TRBV20-1	TRBJ1-5	.	TGCAGTGCTAGAGATCGGACGGGAAGCAATCAGCCCCAGCATTTT	CSARDRTGSNQPQHF
.	TRBV9	TRBJ2-7	few	TGTGCCAGCGGGGTCGGGGACTCGCTCTACGAGCAGTACTTC	CASGVGDSLYEQYF
TRBD2	TRBV20-1	TRBJ2-1	.	TGCAGTGCTATATTAGCGGGAGAGGTAAATGAGCAGTTATTC	CSAILAGEVNEQLF
.	TRBV5-5	TRBJ1-5	.	TGTGCCAGCGACCTCGGGGGAGGGGTCAATCAGCCCCAGCATTTT	CASDLGGGVNQPQHF
.	TRBV10-2	TRBJ2-1	.	TGCGCCAGCAGTGATCCCAGCAATGAGCAGTTCTTC	CASSDPSNEQFF
TRBD2	TRBV14	TRBJ2-1	few	TGTGCCAGCAGCCCTGCCAGGGGAGCGGGAGAGCATGAGCAGTTCTTC	CASSPARGAGEHEQFF
TRBD1	TRBV5-1	TRBJ1-4	many	TGTGCCAGCAGTCCGGGACAGGGCGGCGAAAAACTGTTTTTT	CASSPGQGGEKLFF
TRBD2	TRBV20-1	TRBJ2-3	.	TGCAGTGCTAGAGACCCGAACTTTGGACTAGCGGGAGTGGTTGGCACAGATACGCAGTATTTT	CSARDPNFGLAGVVGTDTQYF
TRBD2	TRBV9	TRBJ2-3	.	TGTGCCAGCAGAGGAGCGGGAAGGGGAGATACGCAGTATTTT	CASRGAGRGDTQYF
.	TRBV9	TRBJ2-3	few	TGTGCCAGCAGCGTGAGGGCAGATACGCAGTATTTT	CASSVRADTQYF
TRBD2	TRBV4-3	TRBJ2-7	many	TGCGCCAGCAGCCAAGATCTAGCGGGACCTATCTACGAGCAGTACTTC	CASSQDLAGPIYEQYF
.	TRBV18	TRBJ2-1	.	TGTGCCAGCTCACCATCGGAGTACAATGAGCAGTTCTTC	CASSPSEYNEQFF
.	TRBV29-1	TRBJ2-7	few	TGCAGCGTTGAGTCAAGATACTCCTACGAGCAGTACTTC	CSVESRYSYEQYF